The T cell receptor beta chain under discussion was sequenced for a study of blood T cell repertoires in COVID-19. Study details: Both acute and convalescent COVID-19 samples were obtained from the United States, Italy and Spain.

This clone has a single count. The assay was immunoSEQ multiplex PCR, and TCRdb's table has in-frame clones only and misses some. The top ten clones hold less than 15% of a sample with over 200,000 clones, around 90% of them seen once. Germline V CDR1 and CDR2: SNHLY, FYNNEI. V trimming: 5 bases; J trimming: 8 bases; junction bases outside the gene matches: 11. This CDR3 comprises 14 residues. The origin of this receptor is a woman under 30 who had recovered from COVID-19. This sequence joins TRBV2 and TRBJ1-2; 7 positions agree with TRBD1. Sequenced sample: peripheral blood. The CDR3 reads CASSRGGQVGGYTF. The DNA of the CDR3 is TGTGCCAGCAGTCGCGGTGGACAGGTCGGGGGCTACACCTTC.